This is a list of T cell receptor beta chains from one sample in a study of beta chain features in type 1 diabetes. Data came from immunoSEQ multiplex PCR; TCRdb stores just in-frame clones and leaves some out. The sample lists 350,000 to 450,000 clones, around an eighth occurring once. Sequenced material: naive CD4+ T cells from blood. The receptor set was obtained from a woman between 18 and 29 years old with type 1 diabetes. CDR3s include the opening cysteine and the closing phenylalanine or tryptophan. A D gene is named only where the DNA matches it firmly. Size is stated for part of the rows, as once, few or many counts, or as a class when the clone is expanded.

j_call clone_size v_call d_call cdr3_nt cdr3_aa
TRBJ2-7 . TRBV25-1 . TGTGCCAGCTCCCCGGGGGCCTACGAGCAGTACTTC CASSPGAYEQYF
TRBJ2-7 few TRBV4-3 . TGCGCCAGCAGCCCCGGGATCCCCTACGAGCAGTACTTC CASSPGIPYEQYF
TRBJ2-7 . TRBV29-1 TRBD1 TGCAGCGTTGATTCCGGGACAGGGGTCTACGAGCAGTACTTC CSVDSGTGVYEQYF
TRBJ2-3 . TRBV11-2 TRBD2 TGTGCCAGCAGGTCTCCCGGGAGGGTCACAGATACGCAGTATTTT CASRSPGRVTDTQYF
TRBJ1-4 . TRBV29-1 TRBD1 TGCAGCGCTGGGGGACAGGGGCTCGAAAATGAAAAACTGTTTTTT CSAGGQGLENEKLFF
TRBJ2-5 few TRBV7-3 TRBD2 TGTGCCAGCAGCCCCCTCGGCGGGAGGGCCAGGGAGACCCAGTACTTC CASSPLGGRARETQYF
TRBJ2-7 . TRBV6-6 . TGTGCCAGCAGCCGCGGGTCCCTAGCCTACGAGCAGTACTTC CASSRGSLAYEQYF
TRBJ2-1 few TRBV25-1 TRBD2 TGTGCCAGCAGTGCACTAGCGTATAATGAGCAGTTCTTC CASSALAYNEQFF
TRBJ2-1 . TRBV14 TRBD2 TGTGCCAGCAGCCCTTGGGGAGCGGGGGGCTCCTACAATGAGCAGTTCTTC CASSPWGAGGSYNEQFF
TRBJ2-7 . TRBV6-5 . TGTGCCAGCTTACACCTTTTTCGGGGCTACGAGCAGTACTTC CASLHLFRGYEQYF
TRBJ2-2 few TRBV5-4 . TGTGCCAGCAGCCATAGTACCGGGGAGCTGTTTTTT CASSHSTGELFF
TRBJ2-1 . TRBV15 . TGTGCCACCAGACAGGCCCCAAGAGGTGGTGAGCAGTTCTTC CATRQAPRGGEQFF
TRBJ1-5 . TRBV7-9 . TGTGCCAGCAGCACGGACAGCCTTCAGCCCCAGCATTTT CASSTDSLQPQHF
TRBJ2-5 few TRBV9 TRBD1 TGTGCCAGCAGCCCCGGACAGGGGGCAGGGCAAGAGACCCAGTACTTC CASSPGQGAGQETQYF
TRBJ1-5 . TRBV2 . TGTGCCAGCAGTGCGTCGCTTCGGGGGGATAATAGCAATCAGCCCCAGCATTTT CASSASLRGDNSNQPQHF
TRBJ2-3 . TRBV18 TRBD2 TGTGCCAGCTCACCACGGGAACTAGCGGGGAGCCATACGCAGTATTTT CASSPRELAGSHTQYF
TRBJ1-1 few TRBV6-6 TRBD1 TGTGCCAGCAGTTTTCCCGGGACAGGCCAACAAGCTTTCTTT CASSFPGTGQQAFF
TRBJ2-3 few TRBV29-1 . . CSVEVVEQIRSIF
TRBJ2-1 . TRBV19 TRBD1 TGTGCCAGTAGTGCCCCTGAGGGGGCCCCGTACAATGAGCAGTTCTTC CASSAPEGAPYNEQFF
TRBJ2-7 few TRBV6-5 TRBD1 TGTGCCAGCAGTTACTCGATGGCAGGGGGCTCCTACGAGCAGTACTTC CASSYSMAGGSYEQYF
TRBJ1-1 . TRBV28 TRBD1 TGTGCCAGTCAGGGGGCGACTGAAGCTTTCTTT CASQGATEAFF
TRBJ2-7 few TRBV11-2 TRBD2 TGTGCCAGCAATAGGTTTAGCGGGACCGGGGAGCAGTACTTC CASNRFSGTGEQYF